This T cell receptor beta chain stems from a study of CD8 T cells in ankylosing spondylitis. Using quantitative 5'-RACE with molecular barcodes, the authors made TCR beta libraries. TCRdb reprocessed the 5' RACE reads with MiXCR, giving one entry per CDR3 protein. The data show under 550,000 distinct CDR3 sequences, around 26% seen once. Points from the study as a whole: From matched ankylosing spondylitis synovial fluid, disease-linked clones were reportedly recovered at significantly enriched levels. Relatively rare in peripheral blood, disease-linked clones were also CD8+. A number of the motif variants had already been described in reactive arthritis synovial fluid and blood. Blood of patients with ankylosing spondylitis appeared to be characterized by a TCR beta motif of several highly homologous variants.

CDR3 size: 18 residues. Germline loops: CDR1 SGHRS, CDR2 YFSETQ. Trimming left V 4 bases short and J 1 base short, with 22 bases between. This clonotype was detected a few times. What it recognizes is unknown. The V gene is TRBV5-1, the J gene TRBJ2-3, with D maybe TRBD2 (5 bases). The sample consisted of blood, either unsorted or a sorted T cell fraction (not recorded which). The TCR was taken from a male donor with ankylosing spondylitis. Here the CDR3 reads CASSHQPGFGSGTDTQYF. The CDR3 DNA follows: TGCGCCAGCAGCCATCAGCCGGGTTTTGGGAGTGGCACAGATACGCAGTATTTT.